The 30 T cell receptor beta chains below were found in one sample sequenced in a study of tumor and adjacent non-tumor tissue in lung cancer. No cell sorting was done before RNA was extracted from the tissue. The normal lung tissue was taken more than 3 cm from the tumor edge. TCRbeta libraries were built with three rounds of nested PCR, modified from ARM-PCR. Each CDR3 protein is one row after TCRdb ran MiXCR on the multiplex PCR reads. This sample carries roughly 44,000 distinct CDR3 sequences, roughly two thirds of them seen once, and the ten largest clones take 15% to 20%. Sequenced sample: distant non-tumor lung tissue. These receptors all stem from a woman aged 40-49 years with non-small cell lung cancer.

The chain combines TRBV20-1 with TRBJ1-6; TRBD1 is a possible D gene (5 bases). This CDR3 has 14 amino acids. Germline V lookup: CDR1 DFQATT, CDR2 SNEGSKA (reference sequence). Trimming cost V 0 bases and J 8 bases, with 11 bases left between them. The CDR3 reads CSARDLGVHSPLHF. The CDR3 DNA reads TGCAGTGCTAGAGATTTAGGGGTGCATTCACCCCTCCACTTT.

The chain has TRBV6-5 and TRBJ1-1; D is unclear. V gave up 6 bases and J gave up 8 bases, with 16 bases separating them. CDR1 is MNHEY and CDR2 is SVGAGI in the germline V gene. The CDR3 is 13 residues long. The CDR3 sequence is CASSNEPAREAFF. CDR3 DNA sequence: TGTGCCAGCAGCAATGAGCCTGCTCGAGAAGCTTTCTTT.

This clonotype was observed a handful of times. The rearrangement joins TRBV9 to TRBJ2-2; 9 positions agree with TRBD2. The CDR3 is 15 residues long. Unmatched junction bases numbered 7, after V lost 4 bases and J lost 6 bases. Germline loops: CDR1 SGDLS, CDR2 YYNGEE. CDR3 bases: TGTGCCAGCAGCTCTGGCGGGGGGGCTCCCGGGGAGCTGTTTTTT. Its protein product is CASSSGGGAPGELFF.

The V gene is TRBV12-3 or TRBV12-4, the J gene TRBJ1-6; perhaps TRBD1 as D (6 bases). Deletions cut 7 bases from V and 5 bases from J, with 12 bases between. This CDR3 region has 14 residues. The CDR3 region is CASTAGQNNSPLHF. Written as DNA, the CDR3 is TGTGCCAGCACCGCGGGACAAAATAATTCACCCCTCCACTTT.

A single count supports this clonotype. One junction end disagrees with the germline gene, perhaps due to a read error. The chain links TRBV5-6 to TRBJ2-3; TRBD2 aligns across 12 bases. From germline, CDR1 is SGHDT and CDR2 YYEEEE. The CDR3 has 17 residues. CDR3 loop: CAGSLPRTSGNTDTQYF. CDR3 nucleotides: TGTGCCGGCAGCTTGCCCAGGACTAGCGGGAACACAGATACACAGTATTTT. Full variable domain (outside the CDR3, taken from reference TRBV5-6 and TRBJ2-3): DAGVTQSPTHLIKTRGQQVTLRCSPKSGHDTVSWYQQALGQGPQFIFQYYEEEERQRGNFPDRFSGHQFPNYSSELNVNALLLGDSALYLCAGSLPRTSGNTDTQYFGPGTRLTVL.

Points on this clonotype: An end of the junction differs from the germline gene, which may be a read error. The V call is TRBV14, the J call TRBJ2-3, with D unclear. The CDR3 loop spans 13 amino acids. Germline loops: CDR1 SGHDN, CDR2 FVKESK. The CDR3 loop is CVSSRGLTDTQYF. CDR3 nucleotides: TGTGTCAGCAGCCGAGGCCTTACAGATACGCAGTATTTT.

In the case of this clonotype: Without the conserved terminal phenylalanine or tryptophan, this CDR3 likely stems from a read error. The chain joins TRBV11-2 to TRBJ2-5; D is possibly TRBD2 (6 bases). Trimming shortened V by 5 bases and J by 3 bases, and 19 bases separated the two germline ends. CDR1 SGHAT and CDR2 FQNNGV come from the germline V gene. The CDR3 extends over 16 amino acids. In nucleotides, the CDR3 is TGTGCCAGCAGCCCCCGTATAGTGGGGGGAAAAGAGACCCAGTACCTC. Translated, it gives CASSPRIVGGKETQYL.

This clonotype was seen a handful of times. A much larger clone lies a single base off, so this may be a read error. The conserved closing phenylalanine or tryptophan is absent in this CDR3, likely reflecting a read error. The chain couples TRBV5-5 to TRBJ1-2; D not resolved. V dropped 4 bases and J dropped 8 bases, with 15 bases sitting between them. Germline lookup yields CDR1 SGHKS and CDR2 YYEKEE (reference sequence). The CDR3 spans 13 residues. CDR3 sequence reads: CASSREILEGYTI. CDR3 DNA: TGTGCCAGCAGCCGGGAGATATTGGAGGGCTACACCATC.

This clonotype came up many times. The chain couples TRBV7-9 to TRBJ1-4; 9 nucleotides align to TRBD1. Trimming at V came to 5 bases and at J to 7 bases, leaving 8 bases not matched to a gene. Germline CDR1 SEHNR, CDR2 FQNEAQ (reference sequence). CDR3 length: 15 amino acids. The CDR3 coding sequence is TGTGCCAGCAGCAAAGGGACAGGGCTGGGTGAAAAACTGTTTTTT. Translation: CASSKGTGLGEKLFF.

This clonotype turned up a few times. The junction departs from germline at one end; a sequencing error may be responsible. The rearrangement joins TRBV20-1 to TRBJ2-1; D uncertain. There are 16 residues in the CDR3. The germline V gene has CDR1 DFQATT and CDR2 SNEGSKA (reference sequence). The chain's CDR3 is CSARDRRRPTYNEQSF. The DNA of the CDR3 is TGCAGTGCTAGAGATAGGAGACGGCCAACCTACAATGAGCAGTCCTTC.

The J gene is TRBJ2-7, the V gene TRBV13; 9 bases map to TRBD1. The CDR3 totals 15 residues. The ends lost 2 bases at V and 3 bases at J; junction bases unmatched: 5. Germline assignment: CDR1 PRHDT and CDR2 FYEKMQ (reference sequence). DNA for the CDR3: TGTGCCAGCAGCTTAACCGGGACAGGGAGCTACGAGCAGTACTTC. As protein: CASSLTGTGSYEQYF.

By its share, this clonotype is medium-sized. The V call is TRBV11-3, the J call TRBJ1-1; D gene uncertain. Germline assignment: CDR1 SGHNT and CDR2 YENEEA. The V and J ends lost 7 bases and 7 bases respectively, with 22 bases between them. This CDR3 is 15 amino acids long. The CDR3 spells CASTPSWERQIEAFF. The CDR3 DNA is TGTGCCAGCACCCCGAGCTGGGAAAGGCAGATTGAAGCTTTCTTT.

As concerns this clonotype: At one end, the junction sequence differs from germline, possibly due to a read error. The chain has TRBV4-2 and TRBJ2-3; TRBD2 agrees at 10 bases. Germline V gives CDR1 LGHNA, CDR2 YNFKEQ. The CDR3 extends over 16 amino acids. The CDR3, as DNA: TGTGCAAGCAGCCACCCTAGCGGGGGTAGCACAGAAACGCAGTATTTT. Its protein is CASSHPSGGSTETQYF.

This chain links TRBV6-5 with TRBJ1-5; 7 bases agree with TRBD1. CDR1 and CDR2 (germline): MNHEY, SVGAGI. The CDR3 consists of 13 residues. With 5 bases clipped from V and 11 bases from J, the junction kept 9 bases outside the gene matches. The DNA of the CDR3 is TGTGCCAGCAGTAACACCTGGGACAGCACCCAGCATTTT. This encodes CASSNTWDSTQHF.

With regard to this clonotype: The junction does not match germline at one end; this may be a read error. The chain is built from TRBV4-2 and TRBJ2-1, with D unclear. Germline V gives CDR1 LGHNA, CDR2 YNFKEQ. CDR3 length: 13 residues. The CDR3 loop reads CASSQPTPSEQSF. CDR3 sequence (DNA): TGTGCCAGTAGCCAACCCACGCCCAGTGAGCAGTCCTTC.

This chain uses TRBV28 with TRBJ2-6, with 10 bases fitting TRBD1. The V gene's germline CDR1 is MDHEN and CDR2 SYDVKM. The J segment lost 3 bases and the V segment lost 7 bases, leaving 9 bases of the junction unmatched. The CDR3 totals 17 residues. This chain's CDR3 is CASTEMTGGDGANVLTF. Written as DNA, the CDR3 is TGTGCCAGCACAGAAATGACAGGGGGCGATGGGGCCAACGTCCTGACTTTC.

Concerning this clonotype itself: In this CDR3 the conserved last residue, phenylalanine or tryptophan, is missing, so a read error is likely. The DNA is omitted, as the CDR3 cannot be located on it reliably, and the CDR3 follows TCRdb's listing. This rearrangement joins TRBV11-3 to TRBJ2-1. Termini included, the CDR3 measures 16 amino acids. Germline CDR1 SGHNT, CDR2 YENEEA. CDR3 amino acids: CASSPRHRSSYNEQIS.

In its sample, this clonotype ranks as medium-sized. The chain uses TRBV5-6 and TRBJ2-7; D is uncertain. CDR3 length: 12 amino acids. CDR1 SGHDT and CDR2 YYEEEE come from the germline V gene. V lost 1 base, J lost 12 bases, and 14 bases lay in between. CDR3 loop: CASSLRQSPRYF. CDR3 sequence (DNA): TGTGCCAGCAGCTTGCGGCAGAGCCCGAGGTACTTC. Together with reference TRBV5-6 and TRBJ2-7, the CDR3 gives the full variable domain: DAGVTQSPTHLIKTRGQQVTLRCSPKSGHDTVSWYQQALGQGPQFIFQYYEEEERQRGNFPDRFSGHQFPNYSSELNVNALLLGDSALYLCASSLRQSPRYFGPGTRLTVT.

Of note for this clonotype: Sequence at one end of the junction differs from germline and may be a read error. The chain is built from TRBV4-1 and TRBJ2-5, with 9 bases matching TRBD2. The germline CDR1 and CDR2 sequences are MGHRA and YSYEKL. The CDR3 loop spans 14 amino acids. CDR3 amino acids: CARSQGGGAETKYF. CDR3 coding DNA: TGCGCCAGGAGCCAAGGCGGGGGGGCGGAGACCAAGTACTTC.

Comments on this clonotype: No conserved phenylalanine or tryptophan is present at the end of the CDR3, so a read error is the likely explanation. It is unclear where the CDR3 begins or ends on the DNA, so no DNA is shown, and the CDR3 is as TCRdb lists it. The chain combines TRBV6-1 with TRBJ2-5. Germline V lookup: CDR1 MNHNS, CDR2 SASEGT. The CDR3 length equals 12 residues, ends included. The CDR3 loop reads CASSEALVADGL.

This clonotype was found many times. CDR3 sequence: CSVEELGGGKETQYF. In DNA, the CDR3 is TGCAGCGTTGAAGAGTTGGGGGGAGGCAAGGAGACCCAGTACTTC. The chain carries TRBV29-1 and TRBJ2-5; the D gene is possibly TRBD2 (6 bases). Trimming cost V 0 bases and J 5 bases, with 16 bases left between them. The germline CDR1 and CDR2 sequences are SQVTM and ANQGSEA. This CDR3 contains 15 residues.

This clonotype has only a few counts. The CDR3 carries no conserved terminal phenylalanine or tryptophan, so it likely arises from a read error. The chain has TRBV29-1 and TRBJ2-3; D might be TRBD2 (6 bases). Germline CDR1 is SQVTM and CDR2 is ANQGSEA. The CDR3 loop spans 15 amino acids. In DNA, the CDR3 is TGCAGCCCATCTCTCCGGGAGAGGGGCACAGATATGCAGTATCTT. This gives the protein CSPSLRERGTDMQYL.

This chain connects TRBV11-3 to TRBJ2-7; D possibly uses TRBD1 or TRBD2 (5 bases each). The V gene's germline CDR1 is SGHNT and CDR2 YENEEA. The CDR3 runs 15 residues. V was clipped by 0 bases and J by 5 bases, with 14 bases between them. CDR3 bases: TGTGCCAGCAGCTTAGATGGGGGTTTCATCGACGAGCAGTACTTC. It specifies CASSLDGGFIDEQYF.

Worth noting for this clonotype: An end of the junction differs from the germline gene, which may be a read error. The chain has TRBV5-4 and TRBJ1-4, with D possibly TRBD1 on 6 matching bases. The CDR3 covers 15 residues. Germline-derived CDR1 and CDR2 are SGHNT and YYREEE (reference sequence). The CDR3: CARGLSGAGGEKLFF. CDR3 DNA sequence: TGTGCCAGGGGCCTCTCGGGGGCCGGGGGGGAAAAGCTGTTTTTT.

This clonotype was observed once. It is unclear where the CDR3 begins or ends on the DNA, so no DNA is shown, and the CDR3 is as TCRdb lists it. The chain joins TRBV2 to TRBJ2-6; whether TRBD1, the table's D call, matches the DNA was not checked. Germline V lookup: CDR1 SNHLY, CDR2 FYNNEI. The CDR3 is 16 amino acids long, termini counted. Here the CDR3 reads CASRGGVGSGANVLSF.

The rearrangement uses TRBV29-1 and TRBJ1-1, with D hard to call. CDR1 SQVTM and CDR2 ANQGSEA come from the germline V gene. The CDR3 has 15 residues. Between the trimmed V and J ends, which lost 4 bases and 1 base, there was a span of 16 bases. CDR3 DNA: TGCAGCGTTGCTTTGGCAGGAGGCGGGAACACTGAAGCTTTCTTT. It yields the protein CSVALAGGGNTEAFF.

Comment on this clonotype: The junction departs from the called germline gene at one end, perhaps through a read error. The V and J genes are TRBV4-1 and TRBJ2-2, with D uncertain. CDR3 length: 14 amino acids. Per germline, CDR1 MGHRA and CDR2 YSYEKL. The CDR3 bases are TGCGTCAGCAGCCCCGGATCCAACACCGGGGAGCTGTTTTTT. Translating gives CVSSPGSNTGELFF.

On this clonotype itself: At one of its ends the junction is not consistent with the germline gene, which may arise from a read error. The CDR3, as DNA: TGTGCTAGCAACCTCCGGGACAGGGCCTTAGGGGGCTACACCTTC. Its protein product is CASNLRDRALGGYTF. V and J are TRBV6-6 and TRBJ1-2, with 9 bases lining up with TRBD1. Germline-derived CDR1 and CDR2 are MNHNY and SVGAGI (reference sequence). The CDR3 sequence is 15 residues long.

As for this clonotype: One junction end does not reproduce the germline sequence, and a read error may be involved. This chain joins TRBV20-1 and TRBJ1-4, with unresolved D. The length of the CDR3 is 13 residues. The germline V gene encodes CDR1 DFQATT and CDR2 SNEGSKA (reference sequence). CDR3 nucleotides: TGCAGTGCTAGTCTACAGAATAACGAAAAAGTGTTTTTT. Residues: CSASLQNNEKVFF.

This clonotype was seen a handful of times. This clone may be a read error of a much larger clone one base away. The CDR3 DNA follows: TGTGCCAGCAGCTTAGAGTCCCCTATCACCGGGGAGCTGTTTTTT. This gives the protein CASSLESPITGELFF. The gene calls are TRBV7-8 and TRBJ2-2, with no clear D. This CDR3 has 15 amino acids. The germline V and J ends were trimmed by 1 base and 4 bases, with 10 bases remaining between them. The germline V gene encodes CDR1 SGHVS and CDR2 FQNEAQ.